This T cell receptor (beta chain) was profiled in a study of shared clonotypes between healthy human individuals. The study's findings and limits: Among a handful of donors, approximately 5% of naive CD4 clonotypes were found in common. Clonotypes shared by all four donors outscored non-shared clonotypes in generation probability.

Germline loops: CDR1 MNHEY, CDR2 SMNVEV (reference sequence). The CDR3 sequence is 15 residues long. V gave up 5 bases and J gave up 0 bases, with 13 bases separating them. An even split of each subset's genomic DNA across several immunoSEQ plates was performed. Produced via immunoSEQ multiplex PCR; TCRdb's table is partial and in-frame only. The sample lists roughly 1,100,000 clones, about 80% occurring once. This clone was seen a single time. Antigen: not known. The specimen was memory CD4+ T cells sorted from blood. The subset denotes: CD45RA-negative fraction. The V gene is TRBV27, the J gene TRBJ1-2; D remains unclear. The sequence was obtained from a man aged 18 to 29 in good health. CDR3 coding DNA: TGTGCCAGCAGTCCCTCGGGCAGCCCTAACTATGGCTACACCTTC. Its translation: CASSPSGSPNYGYTF.